The rows below give T cell receptor beta chains drawn from one sample of a study of tumor-infiltrating lymphocytes in primary liver carcinoma. TCRdb redid the calling of the multiplex PCR reads with MiXCR, one entry per CDR3 protein. In the table there are 45,000 to 55,000 distinct CDR3 sequences, over 65% of which are singletons. What was sequenced was liver tumor tissue from sampling region 5. All receptors derive from a man aged 35 to 55 with primary liver carcinoma and hepatitis B virus infection. CDR3s include the opening cysteine and the closing phenylalanine or tryptophan. The D gene is left open where the match is weak. Not every row has a clone size; where given, it reads once, few, many or a size class.

TRBV7-3	TRBJ2-1	NA	TRBD1	TGTGCCAGCAGTTGGACAGGGGGAGGGTACGATGAGCAGTTCTTC	CASSWTGGGYDEQFF
TRBV20-1	TRBJ2-3	NA	NA	TGCAGTGCTAGCTTGGCAGGGGGCACAGATACGCAGTATTTT	CSASLAGGTDTQYF
TRBV4-1	TRBJ2-3	NA	TRBD2	TGCGCCAGTAACCCGCCAATCGGCGGGAGTATTGGAGATACGCAGTATTTT	CASNPPIGGSIGDTQYF
TRBV12-3/TRBV12-4	TRBJ2-7	many	NA	TGTGCCAGCAGTCGGGCGGGGGCCCTACCCTCCTACGAGCAGTACTTC	CASSRAGALPSYEQYF
TRBV6-1	TRBJ1-5	NA	NA	TGTGCCAGTAGCCAATTAGCGGGTTTAGCCACAGATACGCAGCATTTT	CASSQLAGLATDTQHF
TRBV6-2/TRBV6-3	TRBJ2-6	NA	NA	TGTGCCAGCAAAACCGAGACAGCTTCTGGGGCCAACGTCCTGACTTTC	CASKTETASGANVLTF
TRBV29-1	TRBJ2-7	NA	NA	TGCAGTGTTATAACAGGTGGCGGCCCCTACGAGCAGTACTTC	CSVITGGGPYEQYF
TRBV12-3/TRBV12-4	TRBJ2-5	many	TRBD2	TGTGCCAGCCACGGGGAGGGAGAGGAGACCCAGTACTTC	CASHGEGEETQYF
TRBV4-1	TRBJ2-7	NA	NA	TGCGCGAGCAGCCAAGGAGGACGGGGTTCCTACTACGAGCAGTACTTC	CASSQGGRGSYYEQYF
TRBV9	TRBJ2-3	few	NA	TGTGCCAGCAGCGTGGGGGGCGCAGACACAGATACGCAGTATTTT	CASSVGGADTDTQYF
TRBV29-1	TRBJ2-3	many	NA	TGCAGCGTTCCTCGAATTAGCGGTACTACAGATACGCAGTATTTT	CSVPRISGTTDTQYF
TRBV4-1	TRBJ2-1	NA	TRBD2	TGCGCCAGCAGCCAGGCGGGAGGGTACAAAGGACAGTTCTTC	CASSQAGGYKGQFF
TRBV11-2	TRBJ2-3	NA	NA	TGTGCCAGCAGCTTACTAGCGTCTGGCACAGATACGCAGTATTTT	CASSLLASGTDTQYF
TRBV12-3/TRBV12-4	TRBJ1-5	NA	TRBD1	TGCGCCAGCAGTGCACAGGGGGCCTCGGCGAATCAGCCCCAGCATTTT	CASSAQGASANQPQHF
TRBV9	TRBJ2-3	NA	TRBD2	TGTGCCAGCAGTCCCGGACTAGCGTCTAACATAGATACGCAGTATTTT	CASSPGLASNIDTQYF